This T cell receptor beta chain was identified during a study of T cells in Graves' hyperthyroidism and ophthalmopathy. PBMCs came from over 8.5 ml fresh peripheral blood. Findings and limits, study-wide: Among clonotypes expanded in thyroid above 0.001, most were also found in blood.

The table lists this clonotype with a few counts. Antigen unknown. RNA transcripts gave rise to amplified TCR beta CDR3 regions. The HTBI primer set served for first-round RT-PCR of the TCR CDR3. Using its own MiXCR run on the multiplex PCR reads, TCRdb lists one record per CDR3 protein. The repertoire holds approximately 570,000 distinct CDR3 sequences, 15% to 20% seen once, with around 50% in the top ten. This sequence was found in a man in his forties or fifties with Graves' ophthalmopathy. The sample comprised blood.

The CDR3 spells CSASSLSGPDYNEQFF. The CDR3 region has the DNA TGCAGTGCTAGTTCCCTAAGCGGTCCAGACTACAATGAGCAGTTCTTC. V and J are TRBV20-1 and TRBJ2-1; a weak D match, TRBD2 (5 bases). V was trimmed by 3 bases and J by 3 bases, leaving 18 bases between them. Per the germline V gene, CDR1 is DFQATT and CDR2 is SNEGSKA (reference sequence). The CDR3 runs 16 residues.